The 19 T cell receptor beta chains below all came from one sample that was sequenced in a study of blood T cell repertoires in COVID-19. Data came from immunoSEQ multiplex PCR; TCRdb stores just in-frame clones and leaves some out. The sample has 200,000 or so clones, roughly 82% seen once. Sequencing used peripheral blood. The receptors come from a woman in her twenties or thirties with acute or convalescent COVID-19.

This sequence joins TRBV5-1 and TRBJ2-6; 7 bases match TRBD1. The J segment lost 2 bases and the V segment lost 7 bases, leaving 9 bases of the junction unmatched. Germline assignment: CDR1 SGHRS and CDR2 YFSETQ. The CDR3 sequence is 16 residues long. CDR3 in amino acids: CASSLWQGAGANVLTF. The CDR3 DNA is TGCGCCAGCTCCCTTTGGCAGGGGGCTGGGGCCAACGTCCTGACTTTC. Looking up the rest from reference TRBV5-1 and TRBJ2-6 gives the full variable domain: KAGVTQTPRYLIKTRGQQVTLSCSPISGHRSVSWYQQTPGQGLQFLFEYFSETQRNKGNFPGRFSGRQFSNSRSEMNVSTLELGDSALYLCASSLWQGAGANVLTFGAGSRLTVL.

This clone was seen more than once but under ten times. CDR3 bases: TGTGCCAGCAGTCTCATGCTTCGGACAGGGGTAGGCTACACCTTC. This encodes CASSLMLRTGVGYTF. The chain joins TRBV7-3 to TRBJ1-2, with 9 bases identical to TRBD1. V lost 6 bases and J lost 8; bases outside the gene matches: 13. CDR1 SGHTA and CDR2 FQGTGA come from the germline V gene. The CDR3 consists of 15 residues.

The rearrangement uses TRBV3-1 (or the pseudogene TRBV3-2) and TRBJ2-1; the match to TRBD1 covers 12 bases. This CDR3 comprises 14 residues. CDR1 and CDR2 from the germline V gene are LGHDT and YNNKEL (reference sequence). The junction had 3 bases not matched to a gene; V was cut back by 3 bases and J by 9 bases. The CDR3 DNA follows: TGTGCCAGCAGCCAGGGGACAGGGGGCCTTGAGCAGTTCTTC. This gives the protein CASSQGTGGLEQFF.

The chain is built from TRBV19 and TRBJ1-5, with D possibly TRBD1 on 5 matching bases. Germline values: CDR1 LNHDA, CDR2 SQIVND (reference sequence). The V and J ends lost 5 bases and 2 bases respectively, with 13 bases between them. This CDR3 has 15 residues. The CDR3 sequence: CASSVGDLGNQPQHF. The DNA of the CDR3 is TGTGCCAGTAGTGTGGGGGACTTGGGCAATCAGCCCCAGCATTTT. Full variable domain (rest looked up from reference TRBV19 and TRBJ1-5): DGGITQSPKYLFRKEGQNVTLSCEQNLNHDAMYWYRQDPGQGLRLIYYSQIVNDFQKGDIAEGYSVSREKKESFPLTVTSAQKNPTAFYLCASSVGDLGNQPQHFGDGTRLSIL.

The CDR3 sequence: CASSSFGTSGQETQYF. The CDR3 DNA follows: TGTGCCAGCAGTTCTTTTGGGACTAGCGGCCAAGAGACCCAGTACTTC. The gene calls are TRBV28 and TRBJ2-5, with 11 positions matching TRBD2. CDR1 is MDHEN, CDR2 SYDVKM, per germline. V trimming: 4 bases; J trimming: 1 base; junction bases outside the gene matches: 5. The CDR3 has 16 amino acids.

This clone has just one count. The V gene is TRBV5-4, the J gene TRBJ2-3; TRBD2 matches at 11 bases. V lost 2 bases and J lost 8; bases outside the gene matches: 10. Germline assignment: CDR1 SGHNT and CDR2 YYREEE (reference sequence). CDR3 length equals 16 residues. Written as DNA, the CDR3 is TGTGCCAGCAGCTTCGAGATGACTAGCGGGGTTTCTACGCAGTATTTT. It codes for CASSFEMTSGVSTQYF.

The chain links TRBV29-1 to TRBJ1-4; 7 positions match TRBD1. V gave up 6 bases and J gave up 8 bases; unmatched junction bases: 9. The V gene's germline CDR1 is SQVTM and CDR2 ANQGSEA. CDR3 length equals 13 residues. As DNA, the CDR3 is TGCAGCGTGCACACAGGGGTTAAGGAAAAACTGTTTTTT. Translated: CSVHTGVKEKLFF.

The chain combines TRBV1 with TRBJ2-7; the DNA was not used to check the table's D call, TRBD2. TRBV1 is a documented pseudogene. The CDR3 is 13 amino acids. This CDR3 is CTSSQDCTGEQYF. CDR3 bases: TGCACCAGCAGCCAAGATTGCACGGGGGAGCAGTACTTC.

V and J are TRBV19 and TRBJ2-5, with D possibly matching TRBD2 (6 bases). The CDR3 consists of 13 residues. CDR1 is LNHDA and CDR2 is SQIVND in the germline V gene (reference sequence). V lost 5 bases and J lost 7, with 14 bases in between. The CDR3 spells CASSGGTRGTQYF. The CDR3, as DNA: TGTGCCAGTAGTGGCGGGACTCGGGGGACCCAGTACTTC.

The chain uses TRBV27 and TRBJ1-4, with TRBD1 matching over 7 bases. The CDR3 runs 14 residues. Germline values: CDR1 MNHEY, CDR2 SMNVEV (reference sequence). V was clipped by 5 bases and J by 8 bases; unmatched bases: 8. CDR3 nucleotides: TGTGCCAGCAGTACATGGACAGGTGGAGAAAAACTGTTTTTT. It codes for CASSTWTGGEKLFF.

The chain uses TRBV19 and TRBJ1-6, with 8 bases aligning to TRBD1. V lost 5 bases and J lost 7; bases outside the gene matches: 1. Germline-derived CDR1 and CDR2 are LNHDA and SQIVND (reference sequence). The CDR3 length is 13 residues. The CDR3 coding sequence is TGTGCCAGTAGTCGGGACAGGAATTCACCCCTCCACTTT. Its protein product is CASSRDRNSPLHF.

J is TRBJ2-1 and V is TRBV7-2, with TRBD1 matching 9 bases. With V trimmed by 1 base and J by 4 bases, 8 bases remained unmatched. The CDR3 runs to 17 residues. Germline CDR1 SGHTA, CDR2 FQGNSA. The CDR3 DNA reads TGTGCCAGCAGCTTAGGGTGGAGGACAGGGGAATACAATGAGCAGTTCTTC. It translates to CASSLGWRTGEYNEQFF.

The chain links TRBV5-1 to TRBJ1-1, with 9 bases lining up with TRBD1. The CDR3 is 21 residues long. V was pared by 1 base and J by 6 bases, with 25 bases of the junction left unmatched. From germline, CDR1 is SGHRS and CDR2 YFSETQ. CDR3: CASSLPPGQGLPRPWAAEAFF. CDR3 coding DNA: TGCGCCAGCAGCTTGCCCCCGGGACAGGGCCTCCCCCGGCCATGGGCCGCTGAAGCTTTCTTT.

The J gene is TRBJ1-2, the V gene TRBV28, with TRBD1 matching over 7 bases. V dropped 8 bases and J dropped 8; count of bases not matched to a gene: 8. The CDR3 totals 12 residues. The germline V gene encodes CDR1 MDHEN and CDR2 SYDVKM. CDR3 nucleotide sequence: TGTGCCAGCTCGGCAGGGGGAGAGGGCTACACCTTC. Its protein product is CASSAGGEGYTF.

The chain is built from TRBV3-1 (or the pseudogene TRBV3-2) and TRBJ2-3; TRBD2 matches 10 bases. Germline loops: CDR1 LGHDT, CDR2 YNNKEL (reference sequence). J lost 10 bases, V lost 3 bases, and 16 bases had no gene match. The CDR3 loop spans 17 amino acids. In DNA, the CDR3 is TGTGCCAGCAGCCATCTGACTAGCGGGCCATCCCCAAATGCGCAGTATTTT. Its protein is CASSHLTSGPSPNAQYF.

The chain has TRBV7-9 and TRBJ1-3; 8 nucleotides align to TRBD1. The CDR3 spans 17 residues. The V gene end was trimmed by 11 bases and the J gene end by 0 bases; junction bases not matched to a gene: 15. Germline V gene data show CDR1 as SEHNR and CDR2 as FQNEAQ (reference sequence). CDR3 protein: CASSAGTGGFSGNTIYF. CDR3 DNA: TGTGCCTCCTCAGCCGGGACAGGCGGCTTCTCTGGAAACACCATATATTTT.

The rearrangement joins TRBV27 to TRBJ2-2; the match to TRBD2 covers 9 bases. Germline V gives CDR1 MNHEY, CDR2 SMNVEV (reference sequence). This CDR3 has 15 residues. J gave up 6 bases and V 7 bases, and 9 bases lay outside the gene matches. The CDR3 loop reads CASTRGGLLAGELFF. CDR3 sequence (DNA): TGTGCCAGCACGCGGGGGGGCCTATTGGCCGGGGAGCTGTTTTTT.

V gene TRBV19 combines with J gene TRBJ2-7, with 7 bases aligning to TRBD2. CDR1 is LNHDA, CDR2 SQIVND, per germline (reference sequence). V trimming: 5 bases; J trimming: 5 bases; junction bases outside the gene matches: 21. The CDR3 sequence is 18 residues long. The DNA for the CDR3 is TGTGCCAGTAGTCCCCTTCGCTCGGGGGGAGTGGGCAGGAACGAGCAGTACTTC. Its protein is CASSPLRSGGVGRNEQYF.

The DNA for the CDR3 is TGTGCCAGCAGTGAGGGACAGGGGGCAGATACGCAGTATTTT. Protein product: CASSEGQGADTQYF. The chain carries TRBV6-4 and TRBJ2-3, with TRBD1 identical over 11 bases. Germline values: CDR1 MRHNA, CDR2 SNTAGT. The junction had 0 bases not matched to a gene; V was cut back by 3 bases and J by 4 bases. This CDR3 spans 14 amino acids.